This T cell receptor (beta chain) was sequenced for a study of T cells in tuberculosis. Comment on this clone: The target antigen is unknown.

Time point described: new active TB diagnosis, blood taken before or within 7 days of starting treatment. Included patients were adults of at least 18, HIV-seronegative, South African. Clones were sequenced by immunoSEQ multiplex PCR, and TCRdb holds only the in-frame ones, with some missing. The table includes some 49,000 clones, about 95% detected once. Germline CDR1 is SGHVS and CDR2 is FQNEAQ. The CDR3 totals 14 residues. V gave up 5 bases and J gave up 6 bases; unmatched junction bases: 9. Study observations and caveats: Active tuberculosis TCR-alpha repertoires lay closer to GMM-specific TCRs than IGRA-negative controls, suggesting clonal expansion.

The chain combines TRBV7-8 with TRBJ1-1; 7 positions agree with TRBD1. Source: PBMCs, taken at tuberculosis diagnosis. The clonotype was recovered from an adult with tuberculosis. The CDR3 DNA reads as TGTGCCAGCAGCCGTACCGACAGGGTCTCTGAAGCTTTCTTT. Amino acids: CASSRTDRVSEAFF.